This TCR beta chain was recovered during a study of blood T cell repertoires in COVID-19. Overall study: PBMCs, B-cell-depleted T cells, or T cells provided the cDNA or gDNA that made up the material.

Methods used by the authors: Using reference gene primer amplification, nucleated cell counts were estimated. Assay used: immunoSEQ multiplex PCR; TCRdb lists only in-frame clones, some missing. The V and J calls and clone size are taken from that table; D and trimming were inferred from the DNA. This sample has about 300,000 clones, with roughly nine tenths found just once. The germline V gene encodes CDR1 SGHVS and CDR2 FQNEAQ. CDR3 length: 18 amino acids. J gave up 2 bases and V 5 bases, and 14 bases lay outside the gene matches. Sequences were obtained from PBMCs or T cells enriched from blood (not recorded which). This sequence joins TRBV7-8 and TRBJ2-7, with TRBD2 matching over 11 bases. This clonotype was sampled from a woman aged 18-29 years who had recovered from COVID-19. CDR3 residues: CASSPRRGIAGGPYEQYF. The CDR3 region has the DNA TGTGCCAGCAGCCCCCGACGGGGAATAGCGGGAGGGCCCTACGAGCAGTACTTC.